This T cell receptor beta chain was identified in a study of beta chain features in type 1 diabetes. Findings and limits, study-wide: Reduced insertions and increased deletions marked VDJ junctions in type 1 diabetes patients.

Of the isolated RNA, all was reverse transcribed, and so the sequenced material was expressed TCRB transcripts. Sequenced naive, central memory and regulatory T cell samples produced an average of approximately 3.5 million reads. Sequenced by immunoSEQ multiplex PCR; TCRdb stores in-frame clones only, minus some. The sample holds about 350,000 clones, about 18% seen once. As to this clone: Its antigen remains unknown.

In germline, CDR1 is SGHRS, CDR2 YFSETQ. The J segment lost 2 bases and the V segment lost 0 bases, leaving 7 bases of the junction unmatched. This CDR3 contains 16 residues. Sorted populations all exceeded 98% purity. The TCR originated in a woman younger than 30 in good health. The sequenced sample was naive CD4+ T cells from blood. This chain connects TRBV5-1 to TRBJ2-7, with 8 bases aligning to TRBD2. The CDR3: CASSLDSTSATYEQYF. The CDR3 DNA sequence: TGCGCCAGCAGCTTGGATTCGACTAGCGCTACCTACGAGCAGTACTTC.